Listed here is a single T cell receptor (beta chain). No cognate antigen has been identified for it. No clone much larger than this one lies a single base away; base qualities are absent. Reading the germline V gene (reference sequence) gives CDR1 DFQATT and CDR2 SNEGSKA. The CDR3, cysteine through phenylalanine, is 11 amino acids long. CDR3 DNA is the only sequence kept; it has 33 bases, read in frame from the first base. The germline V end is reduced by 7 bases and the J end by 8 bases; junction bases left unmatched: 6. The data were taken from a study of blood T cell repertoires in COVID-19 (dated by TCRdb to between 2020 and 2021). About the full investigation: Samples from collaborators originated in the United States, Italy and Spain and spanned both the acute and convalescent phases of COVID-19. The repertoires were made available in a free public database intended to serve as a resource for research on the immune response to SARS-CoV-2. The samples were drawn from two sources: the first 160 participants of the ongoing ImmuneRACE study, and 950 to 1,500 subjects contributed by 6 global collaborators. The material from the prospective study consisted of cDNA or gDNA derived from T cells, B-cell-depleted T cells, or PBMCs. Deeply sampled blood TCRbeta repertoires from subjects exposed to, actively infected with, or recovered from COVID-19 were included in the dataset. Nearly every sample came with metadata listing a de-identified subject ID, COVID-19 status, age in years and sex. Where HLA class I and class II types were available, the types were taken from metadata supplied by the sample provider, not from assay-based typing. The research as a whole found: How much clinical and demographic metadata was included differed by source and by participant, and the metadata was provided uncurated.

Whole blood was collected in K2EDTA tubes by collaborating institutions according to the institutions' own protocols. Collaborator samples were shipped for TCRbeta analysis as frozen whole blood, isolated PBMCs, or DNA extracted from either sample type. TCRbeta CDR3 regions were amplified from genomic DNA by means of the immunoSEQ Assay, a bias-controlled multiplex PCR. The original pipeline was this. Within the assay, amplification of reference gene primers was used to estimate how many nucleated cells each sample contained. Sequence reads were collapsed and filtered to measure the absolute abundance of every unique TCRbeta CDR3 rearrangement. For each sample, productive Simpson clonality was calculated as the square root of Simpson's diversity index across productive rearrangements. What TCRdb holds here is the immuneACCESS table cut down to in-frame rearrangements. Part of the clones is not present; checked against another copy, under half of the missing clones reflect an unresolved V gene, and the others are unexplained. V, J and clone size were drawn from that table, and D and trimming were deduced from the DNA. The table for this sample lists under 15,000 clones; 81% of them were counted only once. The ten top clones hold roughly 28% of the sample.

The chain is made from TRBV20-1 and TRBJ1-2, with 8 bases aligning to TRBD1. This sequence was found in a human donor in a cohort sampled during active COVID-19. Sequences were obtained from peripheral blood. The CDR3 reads CSGQGARGYTF. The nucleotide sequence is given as TGCAGTGGCCAGGGGGCTCGGGGCTACACCTTC.